The next 27 T cell receptor beta chains were all read from a single sample in a study of blood T cells in healthy people across ages. For the second PCR, which ran for about 6 to 11 cycles, a sample-barcoded 5' primer and a J-beta primer mix were used. TCRdb recomputed calls from the 5' RACE reads with MiXCR, one row per CDR3 protein. The sample includes roughly 700,000 distinct CDR3 sequences, around 25% of them seen just once. These records were also assigned to another study, of T cells of mothers and their children.

The sample taken for sequencing was blood. These receptors were taken from a boy younger than 18 in good health.

The V and J genes are TRBV5-1 and TRBJ2-5; TRBD1 agrees at 8 bases. With V trimmed by 3 bases and J by 12 bases, 10 bases remained unmatched. Germline V gene data show CDR1 as SGHRS and CDR2 as YFSETQ. The CDR3 contains 13 residues. The CDR3 DNA is TGCGCCAGCAGCTCGGGAGTGGACAGGGCAAAGTACTTC. This gives the protein CASSSGVDRAKYF.

This chain uses TRBV7-9 with TRBJ2-1, with 10 nucleotides matching TRBD2. The CDR3 contains 16 residues. Germline V lookup: CDR1 SEHNR, CDR2 FQNEAQ (reference sequence). J lost 4 bases, V lost 5 bases, and 8 bases had no gene match. The CDR3 DNA reads as TGTGCCAGCAGCCCCAGGGTAGCGGGAGGATACAATGAGCAGTTCTTC. It translates to CASSPRVAGGYNEQFF.

The V gene is TRBV29-1, the J gene TRBJ1-1, with 9 bases that match TRBD1. The germline CDR1 and CDR2 sequences are SQVTM and ANQGSEA. This CDR3 has 17 residues. J gave up 1 base and V 7 bases, and 16 bases lay outside the gene matches. As DNA, the CDR3 is TGCAGCGCCCCCGGCCGGACAGGGGACCCCCCGAACACTGAAGCTTTCTTT. Its protein product is CSAPGRTGDPPNTEAFF. Full variable domain (remainder filled in from reference TRBV29-1 and TRBJ1-1): SAVISQKPSRDICQRGTSLTIQCQVDSQVTMMFWYRQQPGQSLTLIATANQGSEATYESGFVIDKFPISRPNLTFSTLTVSNMSPEDSSIYLCSAPGRTGDPPNTEAFFGQGTRLTVV.

This clonotype was found a few times. J is TRBJ2-7 and V is TRBV12-3 or TRBV12-4; D gene ambiguous. This CDR3 comprises 16 residues. V lost 4 bases and J 0 bases, leaving 16 bases between the germline ends. DNA of the CDR3: TGTGCCAGCAGTTCCCCCTCGGCATATAGCTCCTACGAGCAGTACTTC. Amino acids: CASSSPSAYSSYEQYF.

This clonotype was detected only a few times. The chain links TRBV6-1 to TRBJ2-7, with TRBD1 as a possible D gene (6 bases). Trimming shortened V by 6 bases and J by 6 bases, and 12 bases separated the two germline ends. This CDR3 has 12 amino acids. Looked up from germline, CDR1 is MNHNS and CDR2 is SASEGT. The CDR3, as DNA: TGTGCCAGCAGAACAGGGCAGTCCGAGCAGTACTTC. Amino acids: CASRTGQSEQYF.

This chain links TRBV2 with TRBJ2-3; D unclear. Germline V gene lookup returns CDR1 SNHLY and CDR2 FYNNEI. The CDR3 is made up of 12 amino acids. The V and J ends lost 7 bases and 3 bases respectively, with 8 bases between them. This CDR3 reads CASIAGTDTQYF. CDR3 sequence (DNA): TGTGCCAGCATCGCCGGGACAGATACGCAGTATTTT.

This clonotype was seen only a few times. J is TRBJ2-1 and V is TRBV5-5; TRBD1 aligns across 8 bases. The V gene end was trimmed by 0 bases and the J gene end by 2 bases; junction bases not matched to a gene: 7. The CDR3 runs to 17 residues. Germline CDR1 and CDR2: SGHKS and YYEKEE (reference sequence). The CDR3 DNA follows: TGTGCCAGCAGCTTGGAGACCCAGGGGGCCACCTACAATGAGCAGTTCTTC. This gives the protein CASSLETQGATYNEQFF.

This clonotype showed up just a few times. The rearrangement uses TRBV24-1 and TRBJ2-3; D gene uncertain. Looked up from germline, CDR1 is KGHDR and CDR2 is SFDVKD. This CDR3 is built from 14 residues. V gave up 3 bases and J gave up 5 bases, with 11 bases separating them. CDR3 sequence reads: CATSDRLVRDTQYF. In DNA form, the CDR3 reads TGTGCCACCAGTGATCGCCTTGTTCGAGATACGCAGTATTTT.

This chain connects TRBV5-1 to TRBJ2-5; no reliable D call. Trimming pared 1 base from V and 2 bases from J, leaving 9 bases between. The CDR3 is 14 amino acids. Germline V gene lookup returns CDR1 SGHRS and CDR2 YFSETQ. CDR3: CASSLTNPQETQYF. The CDR3 bases are TGCGCCAGCAGCTTGACTAATCCGCAAGAGACCCAGTACTTC.

This clonotype was picked up a small number of times. The CDR3 DNA is TGCAGCGTTGTGTCCACTGAAGCTTTCTTT. It yields the protein CSVVSTEAFF. The gene calls are TRBV29-1 and TRBJ1-1; D gene uncertain. V was shortened by 4 bases and J by 4 bases, with 4 bases between the two germline ends. The CDR3 contains 10 residues. Germline loops: CDR1 SQVTM, CDR2 ANQGSEA.

This chain links TRBV28 with TRBJ1-1; 7 nucleotides match TRBD1. The length of the CDR3 is 15 residues. The V gene end was trimmed by 1 base and the J gene end by 1 base; junction bases not matched to a gene: 3. CDR1 and CDR2 from the germline V gene are MDHEN and SYDVKM. The CDR3 loop is CASSLLWDRNTEAFF. The CDR3 DNA is TGTGCCAGCAGTTTATTATGGGACAGGAACACTGAAGCTTTCTTT.

This clonotype was counted a few times. The chain carries TRBV6-4 and TRBJ2-3; D remains unclear. Germline assignment: CDR1 MRHNA and CDR2 SNTAGT. The CDR3 spans 14 residues. V lost 0 bases and J 5 bases, leaving 9 bases between the germline ends. In DNA, the CDR3 is TGTGCCAGCAGTGACTCGAATTCTGTAGATACGCAGTATTTT. This sequence encodes CASSDSNSVDTQYF.

This rearrangement joins TRBV12-5 to TRBJ1-1, with TRBD1 as a possible D gene (6 bases). The V gene's germline CDR1 is LGHNT and CDR2 FRNRAP. V gave up 2 bases and J gave up 10 bases, with 14 bases separating them. The CDR3 covers 13 residues. The CDR3: CASGLTEQGGAFF. The CDR3, as DNA: TGTGCTAGTGGTTTGACCGAACAGGGTGGAGCTTTCTTT.

The V gene is TRBV7-2, the J gene TRBJ2-5; D is ambiguous. TRBJ2-7 explains the end of the DNA better; the J call may be wrong. The V gene's germline CDR1 is SGHTA and CDR2 FQGNSA. This CDR3 region has 13 residues. The DNA for the CDR3 is TGTGCCAGCAGCTTGCGCACTCTATACGAGCAGTACTTC. Residues: CASSLRTLYEQYF.

J is TRBJ2-5 and V is TRBV7-9; D uncertain. The better agreement between TRBJ2-1 and the DNA end casts doubt on the J call. The CDR3 contains 13 residues. CDR1 and CDR2 (germline): SEHNR, FQNEAQ (reference sequence). The CDR3 spells CASSLVGVDEQFF. The CDR3 nucleotides are TGTGCCAGCAGCTTAGTCGGCGTGGATGAGCAGTTCTTC.

Here the CDR3 reads CASSLNAGFSTDTQYF. The CDR3 DNA follows: TGTGCCAGCAGCCTAAACGCAGGGTTTTCGACAGATACGCAGTATTTT. This chain joins TRBV7-9 and TRBJ2-3; possibly TRBD1 for D (5 bases). This CDR3 is 16 amino acids long. CDR1 and CDR2 (germline): SEHNR, FQNEAQ (reference sequence). The V end was cut by 5 bases, the J end by 3 bases, with 18 bases between.

There are a few counts of this clonotype. A much larger clone is a single base away; this may be a read error. The V gene is TRBV7-2, the J gene TRBJ2-2; D gene uncertain. V was cut by 4 bases and J by 6 bases, with 3 bases left in between. This CDR3 has 11 amino acids. Germline V gives CDR1 SGHTA, CDR2 FQGNSA. Written as DNA, the CDR3 is TGTGCCAGCAGCTACCCCGGGGAGCTGTTTTTT. This translates into CASSYPGELFF.

This clonotype appeared a few times. This sequence joins TRBV2 and TRBJ2-3; TRBD2 aligns across 7 bases. Germline V lookup: CDR1 SNHLY, CDR2 FYNNEI. The CDR3 sequence is 17 residues long. V lost 6 bases and J lost 2; bases outside the gene matches: 14. CDR3 region: CASRAPGGGILTDTQYF. The CDR3 DNA sequence: TGTGCCAGCAGAGCCCCGGGAGGAGGGATACTCACAGATACGCAGTATTTT.

The sample holds a few counts of this clonotype. CDR3 coding DNA: TGTGCCAGCAGCTCCCGGGACAGGGGGCTTTCTAATGAAAAACTGTTTTTT. It yields the protein CASSSRDRGLSNEKLFF. V is TRBV4-2 and J is TRBJ1-4; 12 bases are shared with TRBD1. Germline values: CDR1 LGHNA, CDR2 YNFKEQ. The junction had 7 bases not matched to a gene; V was cut back by 5 bases and J by 3 bases. The CDR3 covers 17 residues.

The chain has TRBV6-5 and TRBJ2-7; 7 positions match TRBD1. Germline CDR1 reads MNHEY; CDR2 reads SVGAGI. This CDR3 spans 15 amino acids. V dropped 4 bases and J dropped 2; count of bases not matched to a gene: 8. The CDR3 region is CASSLGQSATYEQYF. The CDR3 bases are TGTGCCAGCAGTTTGGGACAGTCTGCGACCTACGAGCAGTACTTC.

The V call is TRBV27, the J call TRBJ1-1; D is possibly TRBD1 (6 bases). This CDR3 spans 16 amino acids. Germline V gene sequence: CDR1 MNHEY, CDR2 SMNVEV (reference sequence). The V end was cut by 5 bases, the J end by 5 bases, with 21 bases between. Written as DNA, the CDR3 is TGTGCCAGCAGTCTATTAACCGGACAGCATAAAACTGAAGCTTTCTTT. It translates to CASSLLTGQHKTEAFF.

The sample holds a few counts of this clonotype. The V and J genes are TRBV7-9 and TRBJ2-5; no clear D gene. V lost 8 bases and J lost 0, with 4 bases in between. The CDR3 runs to 11 residues. The germline gives CDR1 SEHNR, CDR2 FQNEAQ (reference sequence). The DNA of the CDR3 is TGTGCCAGCGGTAACCAAGAGACCCAGTACTTC. It encodes CASGNQETQYF.

In DNA form, the CDR3 reads TGTGCCAGCAGCCAAGATTTCCCGGGAGGCTACGAGCAGTACTTC. Amino acid sequence: CASSQDFPGGYEQYF. The chain employs TRBV4-2 and TRBJ2-7, with TRBD2 identical over 7 bases. Germline loops: CDR1 LGHNA, CDR2 YNFKEQ. CDR3 size: 15 residues. V lost 0 bases, J lost 3 bases, and 5 bases stayed unmatched.

This clonotype has only a few counts. CDR3 DNA: TGTGCCAGCAGTTCCAGGGGGGTATTGGATAGCAATCAGCCCCAGCATTTT. Translation: CASSSRGVLDSNQPQHF. The chain combines TRBV28 with TRBJ1-5; 7 bases are shared with TRBD1. The trim removed 4 bases at V and 0 bases at J, leaving 9 bases unmatched. CDR3 length equals 17 residues. The germline CDR1 and CDR2 sequences are MDHEN and SYDVKM.

The gene calls are TRBV9 and TRBJ2-1; 7 bases fit TRBD2. Germline V gives CDR1 SGDLS, CDR2 YYNGEE. The CDR3 consists of 15 residues. V was clipped by 2 bases and J by 4 bases; unmatched bases: 6. This CDR3 reads CASSVWEGPYNEQFF. CDR3 DNA: TGTGCCAGCAGCGTGTGGGAGGGCCCATACAATGAGCAGTTCTTC.

The rearrangement links TRBV3-1 to TRBJ2-5; 8 positions match TRBD2. The J call is doubtful: the DNA matches TRBJ2-7 better. The CDR3 is 16 residues long. The germline V gene has CDR1 LGHDT and CDR2 YNNKEL (reference sequence). Written as DNA, the CDR3 is TGTGCCAGCAGCCACGAATTTAGCGGGGACCCTATCGAGCAGTACTTC. Its translation: CASSHEFSGDPIEQYF.

The rearrangement uses TRBV5-4 and TRBJ2-3; no reliable D call. Per germline, CDR1 SGHNT and CDR2 YYREEE (reference sequence). Between the trimmed V and J ends, which lost 1 base and 6 bases, there was a span of 12 bases. This CDR3 spans 14 amino acids. The CDR3 spells CASSLWLDFDTQYF. The CDR3 region has the DNA TGTGCCAGCAGCTTGTGGCTAGATTTCGATACGCAGTATTTT.